This TCR beta chain was identified during a study of blood T cells in healthy people across ages. The CDR3 consists of 17 residues. The V segment lost 1 base and the J segment 1 base; nucleotides outside the gene matches: 8. CDR1 is SGHNT and CDR2 is YYREEE in the germline V gene (reference sequence). In regard to this clonotype: Its antigen is unknown.

Study observations and caveats: Roughly linear age-related decline in beta diversity appeared, significant by age roughly 40.

Sample-barcoded 5' priming and a J-beta primer mix drove a second PCR of about 6 to 12 cycles. Unique molecular identifiers of 12 random nucleotides labeled each cDNA. TCRdb passed the 5' RACE reads through MiXCR, listing each CDR3 protein once. The table has 700,000 or so distinct CDR3 sequences, roughly 41% seen once; the top ten hold around 32%. This clonotype was obtained from a man aged 80 or over in good health. The V gene is TRBV5-4, the J gene TRBJ2-3, with 8 nucleotides matching TRBD1. Source material: blood. The CDR3 DNA follows: TGTGCCAGCAGCTTGCCCGGGACAGGTGTTGGCACAGATACGCAGTATTTT. It yields the protein CASSLPGTGVGTDTQYF. The complete variable domain, with remaining parts taken from reference TRBV5-4 and TRBJ2-3, reads ETGVTQSPTHLIKTRGQQVTLRCSSQSGHNTVSWYQQALGQGPQFIFQYYREEENGRGNFPPRFSGLQFPNYSSELNVNALELDDSALYLCASSLPGTGVGTDTQYFGPGTRLTVL.